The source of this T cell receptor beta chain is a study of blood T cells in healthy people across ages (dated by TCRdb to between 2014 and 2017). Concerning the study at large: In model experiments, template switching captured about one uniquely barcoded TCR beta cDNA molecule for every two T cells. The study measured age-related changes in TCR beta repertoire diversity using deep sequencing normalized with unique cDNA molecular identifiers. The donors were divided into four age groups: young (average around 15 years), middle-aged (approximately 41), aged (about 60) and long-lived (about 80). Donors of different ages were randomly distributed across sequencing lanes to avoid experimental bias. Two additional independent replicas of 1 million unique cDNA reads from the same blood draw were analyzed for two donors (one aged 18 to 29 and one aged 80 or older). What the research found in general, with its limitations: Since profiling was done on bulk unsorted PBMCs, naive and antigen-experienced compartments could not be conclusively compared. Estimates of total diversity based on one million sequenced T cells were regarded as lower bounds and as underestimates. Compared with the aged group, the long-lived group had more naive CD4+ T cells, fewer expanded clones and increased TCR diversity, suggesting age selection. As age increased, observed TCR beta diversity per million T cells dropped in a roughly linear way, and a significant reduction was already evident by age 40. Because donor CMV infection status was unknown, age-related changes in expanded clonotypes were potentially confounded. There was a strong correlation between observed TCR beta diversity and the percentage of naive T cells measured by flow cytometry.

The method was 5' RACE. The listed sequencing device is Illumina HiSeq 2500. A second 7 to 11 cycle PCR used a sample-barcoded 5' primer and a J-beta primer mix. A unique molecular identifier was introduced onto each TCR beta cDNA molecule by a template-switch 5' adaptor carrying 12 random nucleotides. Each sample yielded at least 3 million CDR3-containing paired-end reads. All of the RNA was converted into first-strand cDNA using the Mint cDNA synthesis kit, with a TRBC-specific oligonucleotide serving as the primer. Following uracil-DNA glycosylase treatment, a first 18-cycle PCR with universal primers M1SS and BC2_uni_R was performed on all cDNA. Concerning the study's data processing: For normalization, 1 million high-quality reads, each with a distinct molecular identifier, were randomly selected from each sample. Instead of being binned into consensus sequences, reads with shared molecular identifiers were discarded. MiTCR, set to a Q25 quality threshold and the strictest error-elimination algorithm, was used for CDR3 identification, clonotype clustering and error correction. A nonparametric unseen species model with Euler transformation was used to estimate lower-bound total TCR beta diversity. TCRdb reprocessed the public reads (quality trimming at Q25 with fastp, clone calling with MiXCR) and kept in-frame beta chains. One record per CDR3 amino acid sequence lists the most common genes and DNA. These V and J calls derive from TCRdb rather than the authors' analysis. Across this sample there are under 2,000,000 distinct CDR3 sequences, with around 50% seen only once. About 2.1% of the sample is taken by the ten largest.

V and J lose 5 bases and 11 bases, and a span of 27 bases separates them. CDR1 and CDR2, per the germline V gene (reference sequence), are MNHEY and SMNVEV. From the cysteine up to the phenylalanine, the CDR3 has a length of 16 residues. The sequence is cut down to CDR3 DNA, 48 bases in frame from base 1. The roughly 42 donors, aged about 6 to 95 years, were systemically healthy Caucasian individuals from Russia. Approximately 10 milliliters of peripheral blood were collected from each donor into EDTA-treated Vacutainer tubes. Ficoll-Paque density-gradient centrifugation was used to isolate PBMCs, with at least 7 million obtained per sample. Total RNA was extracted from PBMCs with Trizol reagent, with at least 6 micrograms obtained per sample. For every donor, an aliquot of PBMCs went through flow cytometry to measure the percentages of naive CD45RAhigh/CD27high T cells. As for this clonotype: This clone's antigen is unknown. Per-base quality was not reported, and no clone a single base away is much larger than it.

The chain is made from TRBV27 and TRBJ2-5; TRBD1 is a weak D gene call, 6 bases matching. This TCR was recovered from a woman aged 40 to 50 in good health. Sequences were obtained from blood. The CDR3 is CASSPGNRVYLDVQYF. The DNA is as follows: TGTGCCAGCAGTCCAGGTAACAGGGTTTATCTCGATGTACAGTACTTC.